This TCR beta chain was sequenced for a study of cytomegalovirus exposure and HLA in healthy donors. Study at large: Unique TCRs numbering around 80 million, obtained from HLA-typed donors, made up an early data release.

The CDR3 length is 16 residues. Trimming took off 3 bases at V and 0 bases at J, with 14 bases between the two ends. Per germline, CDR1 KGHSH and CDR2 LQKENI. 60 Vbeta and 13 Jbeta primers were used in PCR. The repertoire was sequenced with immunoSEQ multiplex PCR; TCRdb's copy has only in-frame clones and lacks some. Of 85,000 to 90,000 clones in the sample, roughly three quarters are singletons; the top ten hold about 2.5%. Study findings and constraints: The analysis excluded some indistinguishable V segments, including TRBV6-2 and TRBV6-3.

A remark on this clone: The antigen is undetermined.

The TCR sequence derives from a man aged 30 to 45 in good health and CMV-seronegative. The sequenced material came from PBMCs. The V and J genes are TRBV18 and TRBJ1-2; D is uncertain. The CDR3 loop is CASSPKTDPTNYGYTF. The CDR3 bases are TGTGCCAGCTCACCTAAGACTGATCCCACTAACTATGGCTACACCTTC.